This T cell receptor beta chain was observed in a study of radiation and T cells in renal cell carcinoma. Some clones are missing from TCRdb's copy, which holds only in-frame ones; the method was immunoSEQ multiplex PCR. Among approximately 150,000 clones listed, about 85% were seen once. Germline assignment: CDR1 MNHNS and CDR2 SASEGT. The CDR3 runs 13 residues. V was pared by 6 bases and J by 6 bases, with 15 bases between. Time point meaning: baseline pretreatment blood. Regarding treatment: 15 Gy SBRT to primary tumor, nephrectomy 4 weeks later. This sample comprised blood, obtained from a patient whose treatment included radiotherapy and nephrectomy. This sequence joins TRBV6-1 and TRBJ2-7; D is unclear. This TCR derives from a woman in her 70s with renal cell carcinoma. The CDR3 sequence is CASSGSRTGEQYF. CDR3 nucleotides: TGTGCCAGCAGCGGATCCCGGACCGGCGAGCAGTACTTC.